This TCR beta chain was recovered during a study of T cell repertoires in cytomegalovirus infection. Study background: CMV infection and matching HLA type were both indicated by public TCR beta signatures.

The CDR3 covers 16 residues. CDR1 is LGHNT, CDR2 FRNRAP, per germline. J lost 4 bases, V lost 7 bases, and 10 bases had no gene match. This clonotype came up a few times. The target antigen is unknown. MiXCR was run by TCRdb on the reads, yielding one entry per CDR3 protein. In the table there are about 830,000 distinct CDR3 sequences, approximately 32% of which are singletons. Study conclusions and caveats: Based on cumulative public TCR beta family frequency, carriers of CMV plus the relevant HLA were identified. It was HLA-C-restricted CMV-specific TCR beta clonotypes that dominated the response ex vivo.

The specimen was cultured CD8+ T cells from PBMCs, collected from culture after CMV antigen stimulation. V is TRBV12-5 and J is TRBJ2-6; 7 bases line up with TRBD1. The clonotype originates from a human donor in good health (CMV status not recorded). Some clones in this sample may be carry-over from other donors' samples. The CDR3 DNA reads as TGTGCTAGTGCCAACAGGGGTTTAGGAGGGGCCAACGTCCTGACTTTC. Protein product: CASANRGLGGANVLTF.